This TCR beta chain was sequenced during a study of human T cells and chemical hapten exposure. This clonotype appeared a few times. Time point specified: patch test 3, about 24 weeks after DPC sensitization. Noted treatment: therapeutic diphenylcyclopropenone sensitization with weekly scalp DPC. TCRdb re-analysed the RACE reads in MiXCR, keeping a single row per CDR3 protein. The data contain roughly 130,000 distinct CDR3 sequences, around 11% of them singletons. The origin of this receptor is a woman between 45 and 60 years old with alopecia areata. Some clones in this sample may be carry-over from other donors' samples. This material consisted of whole blood, taken in connection with sensitization to the hapten diphenylcyclopropenone (DPC).

CDR3 residues: CASSLIARGTKTQYF. For the CDR3, the DNA is TGTGCCAGCAGCTTGATTGCCAGGGGGACGAAGACCCAGTACTTC. V and J are TRBV5-6 and TRBJ2-5; 7 nucleotides align to TRBD1. This CDR3 has 15 residues. The J segment lost 6 bases and the V segment lost 1 base, leaving 9 bases of the junction unmatched. The germline V gene encodes CDR1 SGHDT and CDR2 YYEEEE.